This T cell receptor (beta chain) originates from a study of T cells in Graves' hyperthyroidism and ophthalmopathy. V was pared by 1 base and J by 5 bases, with 3 bases of the junction left unmatched. CDR3 length equals 15 residues. Per the germline V gene, CDR1 is SEHNR and CDR2 is FQNEAQ (reference sequence). RNA transcripts gave rise to amplified TCR beta CDR3 regions. In the first-round RT-PCR of the TCR CDR3, the HTBI primer set was used. Each CDR3 protein gets one entry after TCRdb re-called the multiplex PCR reads with MiXCR. The data show about 840,000 distinct CDR3 sequences, roughly 37% seen once. This clonotype was counted at least ten times.

The receptor was derived from a man aged 18 to 29 with Graves' hyperthyroidism. The chain employs TRBV7-9 and TRBJ2-5; 11 bases are shared with TRBD1. Material: blood. The CDR3: CASSLGTGGRETQYF. The CDR3, as DNA: TGTGCCAGCAGCTTAGGGACAGGGGGCAGGGAGACCCAGTACTTC.